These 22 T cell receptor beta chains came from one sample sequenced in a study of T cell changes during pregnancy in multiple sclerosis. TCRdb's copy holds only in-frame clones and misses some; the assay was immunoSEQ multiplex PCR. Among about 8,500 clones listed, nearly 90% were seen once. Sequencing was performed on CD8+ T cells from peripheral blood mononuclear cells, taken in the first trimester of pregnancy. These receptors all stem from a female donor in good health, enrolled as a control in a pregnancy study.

The CDR3 nucleotides read TGTGCCAGCAGTGTAGCGGCTAGCGGGAGTATAAAGACCGGGGAGCTGTTTTTT. Residues: CASSVAASGSIKTGELFF. The chain recombines TRBV2 with TRBJ2-2; 10 nucleotides align to TRBD2. The junction had 13 bases not matched to a gene; V was cut back by 4 bases and J by 5 bases. This CDR3 is built from 18 residues. Looked up from germline, CDR1 is SNHLY and CDR2 is FYNNEI.

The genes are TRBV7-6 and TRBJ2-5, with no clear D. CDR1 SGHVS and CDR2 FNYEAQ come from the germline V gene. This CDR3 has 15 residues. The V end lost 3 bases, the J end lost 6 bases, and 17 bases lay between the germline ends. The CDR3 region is CASSFPTEAVQTQYF. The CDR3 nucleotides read TGTGCCAGCAGCTTCCCAACCGAGGCCGTACAGACCCAGTACTTC.

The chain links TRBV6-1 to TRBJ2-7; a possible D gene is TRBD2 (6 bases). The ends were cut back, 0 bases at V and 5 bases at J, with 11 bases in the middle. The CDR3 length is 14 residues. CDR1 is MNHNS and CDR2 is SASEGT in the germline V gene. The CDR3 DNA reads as TGTGCCAGCAGTGAAGCGACCGGCGGGAACGAGCAGTACTTC. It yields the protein CASSEATGGNEQYF.

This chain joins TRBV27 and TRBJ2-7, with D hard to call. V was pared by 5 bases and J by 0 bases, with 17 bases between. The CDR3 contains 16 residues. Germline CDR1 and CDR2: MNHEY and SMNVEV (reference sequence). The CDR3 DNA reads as TGTGCCAGCAGTCCAGCCCCGCGGTTCAACTCCTACGAGCAGTACTTC. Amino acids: CASSPAPRFNSYEQYF.

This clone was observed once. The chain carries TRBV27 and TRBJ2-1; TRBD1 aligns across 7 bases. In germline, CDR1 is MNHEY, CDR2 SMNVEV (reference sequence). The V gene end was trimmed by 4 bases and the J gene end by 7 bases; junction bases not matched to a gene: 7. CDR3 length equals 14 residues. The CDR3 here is CASSSARDRNEQFF. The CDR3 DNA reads TGTGCCAGCAGTTCGGCAAGGGACAGAAATGAGCAGTTCTTC.

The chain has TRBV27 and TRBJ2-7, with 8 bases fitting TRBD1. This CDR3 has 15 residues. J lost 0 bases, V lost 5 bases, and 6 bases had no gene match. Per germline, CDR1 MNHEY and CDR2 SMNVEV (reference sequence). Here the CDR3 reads CASSPRTGSSYEQYF. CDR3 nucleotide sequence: TGTGCCAGCAGTCCCAGGACAGGGAGCTCCTACGAGCAGTACTTC.

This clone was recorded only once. CDR3 sequence reads: CAWSVLGARYNEQFF. Here the CDR3 DNA reads TGTGCCTGGAGTGTACTGGGGGCCAGATACAATGAGCAGTTCTTC. The genes are TRBV30 and TRBJ2-1; D may be TRBD1 (6 bases). This CDR3 has 15 amino acids. Trimming removed 0 bases from V and 4 bases from J, with 13 bases in between. CDR1 is GTSNPN, CDR2 SVGIG, per germline (reference sequence).

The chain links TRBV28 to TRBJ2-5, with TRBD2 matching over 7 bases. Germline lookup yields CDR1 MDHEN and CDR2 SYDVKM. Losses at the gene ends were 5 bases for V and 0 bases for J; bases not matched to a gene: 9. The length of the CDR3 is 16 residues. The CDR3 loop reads CASSGLAERNQETQYF. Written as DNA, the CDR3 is TGTGCCAGCAGTGGGCTAGCGGAGAGAAACCAAGAGACCCAGTACTTC. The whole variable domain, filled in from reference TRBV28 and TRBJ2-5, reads DVKVTQSSRYLVKRTGEKVFLECVQDMDHENMFWYRQDPGLGLRLIYFSYDVKMKEKGDIPEGYSVSREKKERFSLILESASTNQTSMYLCASSGLAERNQETQYFGPGTRLLVL.

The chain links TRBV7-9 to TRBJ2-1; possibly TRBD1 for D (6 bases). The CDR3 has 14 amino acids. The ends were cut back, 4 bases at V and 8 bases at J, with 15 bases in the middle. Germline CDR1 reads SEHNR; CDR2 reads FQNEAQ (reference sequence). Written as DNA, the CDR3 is TGTGCCAGCAGCTCCTCCTGGGGGCGATATGAGCAGTTCTTC. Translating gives CASSSSWGRYEQFF.

The CDR3 sequence is CASTTWGGLSSYEQYF. The CDR3, as DNA: TGTGCCAGCACTACTTGGGGGGGCTTATCCTCCTACGAGCAGTACTTC. The chain couples TRBV2 to TRBJ2-7; TRBD2 might be the D (7 bases). Trimming pared 7 bases from V and 0 bases from J, leaving 19 bases between. Germline-derived CDR1 and CDR2 are SNHLY and FYNNEI. The CDR3 contains 16 residues.

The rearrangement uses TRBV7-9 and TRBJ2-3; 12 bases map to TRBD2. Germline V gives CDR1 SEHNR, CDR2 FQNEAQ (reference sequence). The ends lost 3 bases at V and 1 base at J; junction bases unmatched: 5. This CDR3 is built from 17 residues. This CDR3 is CASSFMTSGSGTDTQYF. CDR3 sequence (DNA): TGTGCCAGCAGCTTCATGACTAGCGGGAGCGGCACAGATACGCAGTATTTT.

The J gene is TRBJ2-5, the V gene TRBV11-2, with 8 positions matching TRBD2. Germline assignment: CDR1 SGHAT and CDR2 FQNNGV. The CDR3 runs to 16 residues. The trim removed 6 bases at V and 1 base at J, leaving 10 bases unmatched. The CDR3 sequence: CASSPLAGPSQETQYF. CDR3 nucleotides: TGTGCCAGCAGTCCTCTAGCGGGCCCATCCCAAGAGACCCAGTACTTC.

CDR3 protein: CASAPHSSYNSPLHF. CDR3 coding DNA: TGTGCCAGCGCCCCCCACAGCTCCTATAATTCACCCCTCCACTTT. V is TRBV7-2 and J is TRBJ1-6; D is unclear. Trimming stripped 8 bases from V and 0 bases from J, with 11 bases between. The CDR3 is 15 residues long. Per germline, CDR1 SGHTA and CDR2 FQGNSA.

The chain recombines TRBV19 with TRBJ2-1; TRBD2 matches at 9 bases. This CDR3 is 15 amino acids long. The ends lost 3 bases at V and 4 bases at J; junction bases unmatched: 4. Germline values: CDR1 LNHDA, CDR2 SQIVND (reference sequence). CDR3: CASSMGSGGYNEQFF. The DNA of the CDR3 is TGTGCCAGTAGTATGGGTAGCGGGGGTTACAATGAGCAGTTCTTC.

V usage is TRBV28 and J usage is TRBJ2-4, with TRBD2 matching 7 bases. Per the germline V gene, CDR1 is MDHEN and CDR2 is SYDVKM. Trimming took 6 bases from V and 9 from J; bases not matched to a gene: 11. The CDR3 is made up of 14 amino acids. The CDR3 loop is CASSDGLEVSIQYF. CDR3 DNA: TGTGCCAGCAGCGACGGACTAGAGGTTAGCATTCAGTACTTC.

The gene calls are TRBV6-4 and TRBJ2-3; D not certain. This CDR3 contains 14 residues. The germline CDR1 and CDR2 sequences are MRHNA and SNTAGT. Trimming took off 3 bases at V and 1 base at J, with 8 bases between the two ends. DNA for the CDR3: TGTGCCAGCAGTGATAATCCCGGCACAGATACGCAGTATTTT. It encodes CASSDNPGTDTQYF.

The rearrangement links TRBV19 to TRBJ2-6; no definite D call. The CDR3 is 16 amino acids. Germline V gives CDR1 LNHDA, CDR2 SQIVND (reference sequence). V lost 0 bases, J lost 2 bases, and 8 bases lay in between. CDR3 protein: CASSIDPSAGANVLTF. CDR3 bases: TGTGCCAGTAGTATAGATCCTAGTGCTGGGGCCAACGTCCTGACTTTC.

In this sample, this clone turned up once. The DNA for the CDR3 is TGTGCCAGCAGTTTGGTGGAGAAGCCCACAGATACGCAGTATTTT. It encodes CASSLVEKPTDTQYF. The gene calls are TRBV27 and TRBJ2-3; D is uncertain. Germline V CDR1 and CDR2: MNHEY, SMNVEV (reference sequence). V was trimmed by 3 bases and J by 2 bases, leaving 12 bases between them. This CDR3 is 15 amino acids long.

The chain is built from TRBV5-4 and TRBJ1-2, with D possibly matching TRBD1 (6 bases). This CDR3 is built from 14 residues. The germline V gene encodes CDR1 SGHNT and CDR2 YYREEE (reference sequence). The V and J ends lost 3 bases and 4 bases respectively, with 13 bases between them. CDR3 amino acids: CASSWGHHTYGYTF. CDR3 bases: TGTGCCAGCAGCTGGGGACACCATACCTATGGCTACACCTTC.

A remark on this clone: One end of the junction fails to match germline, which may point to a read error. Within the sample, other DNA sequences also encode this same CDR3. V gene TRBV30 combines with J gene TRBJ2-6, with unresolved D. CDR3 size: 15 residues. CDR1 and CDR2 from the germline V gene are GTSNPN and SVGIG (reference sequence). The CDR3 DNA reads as TGTGCTTGGAGTGTCGAACTCTCTGGGGCCAACGTCCTGACTTTC. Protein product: CAWSVELSGANVLTF.

In nucleotides, the CDR3 is TGTGCCAGCAGTGACGCTAGCGAAGGGCACAATGAGCAGTTCTTC. Protein sequence: CASSDASEGHNEQFF. The rearrangement joins TRBV6-4 to TRBJ2-1; D possibly corresponds to TRBD2 (6 bases). Trimming cost V 2 bases and J 5 bases, with 13 bases left between them. The germline CDR1 and CDR2 sequences are MRHNA and SNTAGT. The CDR3 is made up of 15 amino acids.

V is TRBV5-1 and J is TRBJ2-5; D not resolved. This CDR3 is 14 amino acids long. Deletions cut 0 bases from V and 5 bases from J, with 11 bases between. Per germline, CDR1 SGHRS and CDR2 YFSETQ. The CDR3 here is CASSLAKSPETQYF. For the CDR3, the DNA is TGCGCCAGCAGCTTGGCCAAGAGCCCTGAGACCCAGTACTTC.